A selection of T cell receptor beta chains follows, all from one sample in a study of blood T cell repertoires in COVID-19. Clones were read by immunoSEQ multiplex PCR, and TCRdb kept only the in-frame ones, dropping some. The profile covers about 220,000 clones, with 82% appearing a single time and 3.6% taken by the ten largest. Input material: peripheral blood. The source is an elderly woman with acute or convalescent COVID-19. Each CDR3 is given with its conserved first and last residue. D genes are given only for firm matches. Some rows mark clone size as missing; the rest say once, few, many or name a class of expanded clone.

d_gene	j_gene	v_gene	abundance	CDR3nt	CDR3aa
TRBD2	TRBJ2-7	TRBV28	-	TGTGCCAGCATCGCGACTAGCGCGGGCGAGCAGTACTTC	CASIATSAGEQYF
TRBD1	TRBJ1-3	TRBV5-1	-	TGCGCCAGCAGCCTAGACTCAGGGGGCCCTTACTCTGGAAACACCATATATTTT	CASSLDSGGPYSGNTIYF
TRBD2	TRBJ2-4	TRBV7-2	-	TGTGCCAGCAGCATCCGGGTGGGGAGGGACATTCAGTACTTC	CASSIRVGRDIQYF
-	TRBJ1-1	TRBV6-5	-	TGTGCCAGCAAACAACGTCCCTTGAACACTGAAGCTTTCTTT	CASKQRPLNTEAFF
TRBD1	TRBJ2-5	TRBV5-5	once	TGTGCCAGCAGCTCACTCCGGGACAGTCGTCAGTACCAAGAGACCCAGTACTTC	CASSSLRDSRQYQETQYF
-	TRBJ1-2	TRBV5-6	-	TGTGCCAGCAGTTTCGTAGGGGACTCCTATGGCTACACCTTC	CASSFVGDSYGYTF
-	TRBJ1-2	TRBV4-3	-	TGCGCCAGCAGCCAAGAACGCGGGAACCTTTATGGCTACACCTTC	CASSQERGNLYGYTF
-	TRBJ1-2	TRBV21-1	few	TGTGCCAGCAGCCCTCCCACAGGGATACTTTATGGCTACACCTTC	CASSPPTGILYGYTF
-	TRBJ2-3	TRBV27	-	TGTGCCAGCAGTTTGAGACAACTGTTCACAGATACGCAGTATTTT	CASSLRQLFTDTQYF
-	TRBJ1-1	TRBV6-6	-	TGTGCCAGCAGTTACGGGTCAGGGGCAGGGACTGAAGCTTTCTTT	CASSYGSGAGTEAFF
-	TRBJ2-7	TRBV7-2	once	TGTGCCAGCAGCACTCCGGGGTCTTACGAGCAGTACTTC	CASSTPGSYEQYF
TRBD2	TRBJ2-1	TRBV9	-	TGTGCCAGCAGCGTAGGAAGCGGGGGGGCCGGTGAGCAGTTCTTC	CASSVGSGGAGEQFF